The 8 T cell receptor beta chains reported below all come from one sample, sequenced in a study of identical twins. TCRdb re-called the 5' RACE reads with MiXCR, one entry per CDR3 protein. The sample contains fewer than 800,000 distinct CDR3 sequences, under 8.5% of which appear only once. These same records also appear under a second study, on yellow fever vaccine responses in identical twins.

Material: PBMCs. The receptors here all came from a woman under 30 in good health.

The CDR3 here is CATERFRGEDNEQFF. The CDR3 DNA reads TGCGCCACCGAGAGATTCAGGGGGGAAGACAATGAGCAGTTCTTC. The chain combines TRBV5-1 with TRBJ2-1, with a weak D call TRBD1 (7 bases). V was trimmed by 9 bases and J by 5 bases, leaving 21 bases between them. This CDR3 spans 15 amino acids. CDR1 is SGHRS and CDR2 is YFSETQ in the germline V gene.

This clonotype appeared a few times. The chain joins TRBV4-2 to TRBJ1-1; D gene ambiguous. Germline V gives CDR1 LGHNA, CDR2 YNFKEQ. V lost 0 bases and J lost 5, with 16 bases in between. This CDR3 is built from 16 residues. In DNA form, the CDR3 reads TGTGCCAGCAGCCAAGAGAGACCTGGCGGGTGGACTGAAGCTTTCTTT. Translating gives CASSQERPGGWTEAFF.

This clonotype was counted only a few times. This chain uses TRBV4-1 with TRBJ2-7, with TRBD2 matching over 10 bases. The CDR3 covers 17 residues. The germline CDR1 and CDR2 sequences are MGHRA and YSYEKL. V shed 1 base and J 3 bases; nucleotides not matched to a gene: 9. The CDR3 nucleotides are TGCGCCAGCAGCCAAGTGCTAGCGGGAGTTCTCCACTACGAGCAGTACTTC. Amino acids: CASSQVLAGVLHYEQYF.

The chain couples TRBV6-2 or TRBV6-3 to TRBJ2-3; TRBD2 matches at 8 bases. The CDR3 sequence is 21 residues long. J was trimmed by 2 bases and V by 5 bases; bases with no gene match: 24. The germline V gene has CDR1 MNHEY and CDR2 SVGEGT. The CDR3 reads CASSPYLPGAGVRVHTDTQYF. In nucleotides, the CDR3 is TGTGCCAGCAGTCCCTACCTACCTGGAGCGGGAGTACGGGTTCACACAGATACGCAGTATTTT.

In this sample, this clonotype turned up many times. This chain connects TRBV7-3 to TRBJ2-1; 14 positions agree with TRBD2. Trimming at V came to 5 bases and at J to 6 bases, leaving 6 bases not matched to a gene. Looked up from germline, CDR1 is SGHTA and CDR2 is FQGTGA. The CDR3 contains 16 residues. CDR3 protein: CASSRPGTSGSNEQFF. CDR3 nucleotide sequence: TGTGCCAGCAGCAGACCCGGGACTAGCGGGAGCAATGAGCAGTTCTTC.

The chain recombines TRBV12-3 or TRBV12-4 with TRBJ2-6; perhaps D is TRBD1 or TRBD2 (5 bases each). The CDR3 contains 17 residues. V lost 7 bases and J 1 base, leaving 17 bases between the germline ends. The CDR3 is CASNLQGGGSGANVLTF. CDR3 sequence (DNA): TGTGCCAGCAATCTTCAGGGTGGGGGTTCTGGGGCCAACGTCCTGACTTTC.

This clonotype was counted a few times. The rearrangement joins TRBV2 to TRBJ1-1; D uncertain. In germline, CDR1 is SNHLY, CDR2 FYNNEI. V lost 7 bases, J lost 1 base, and 16 bases lay in between. The CDR3 sequence is 15 residues long. The CDR3 protein is CASNPAPPPNTEAFF. In DNA, the CDR3 is TGTGCCAGCAATCCCGCTCCTCCCCCGAACACTGAAGCTTTCTTT.

This clonotype was seen more than once but under ten times. The chain has TRBV7-2 and TRBJ2-2; D is unclear. Deletions cut 8 bases from V and 8 bases from J, with 6 bases between. Germline assignment: CDR1 SGHTA and CDR2 FQGNSA. This CDR3 has 10 amino acids. CDR3 DNA: TGTGCCAGCGGATTTGGGGAGCTGTTTTTT. Amino acid sequence: CASGFGELFF.